Below, 23 T cell receptor beta chains from the same sample are listed, as sequenced in a study of OX40 agonist ivuxolimab in advanced cancers. Measured with immunoSEQ multiplex PCR; TCRdb has only the in-frame clones, and not every one. The data hold approximately 60,000 clones, with more than 75% observed a single time. This specimen consisted of CD4+ or CD8+ T cells sorted from blood, obtained in a trial of the OX40 agonist ivuxolimab. These receptors were taken from an adult with an advanced solid tumor such as melanoma, head and neck, liver or kidney cancer.

The chain links TRBV6-6 to TRBJ1-4; 9 positions match TRBD1. J lost 8 bases, V lost 7 bases, and 8 bases had no gene match. CDR3 length: 14 amino acids. CDR1 MNHNY and CDR2 SVGAGI come from the germline V gene (reference sequence). The CDR3 loop reads CASNDRGWREKLFF. The DNA of the CDR3 is TGTGCCAGCAATGACAGGGGGTGGAGGGAAAAACTGTTTTTT.

By its share, this clone is medium-sized. V is TRBV5-6 and J is TRBJ1-2; D is undetermined. The CDR3 extends over 13 amino acids. Trimming stripped 0 bases from V and 7 bases from J, with 10 bases between. Germline loops: CDR1 SGHDT, CDR2 YYEEEE. The CDR3 sequence: CASSLGRPGGYTF. The CDR3 DNA reads TGTGCCAGCAGCTTGGGACGGCCGGGTGGCTACACCTTC.

CDR3 DNA: TGCGCCAGCAGCCAGCCCGGACTAGCGGGAAGAATTGGGGACTACGAGCAGTACTTC. Amino acid sequence: CASSQPGLAGRIGDYEQYF. The genes are TRBV4-1 and TRBJ2-7; 12 bases match TRBD2. Germline V gene sequence: CDR1 MGHRA, CDR2 YSYEKL. Losses at the gene ends were 3 bases for V and 3 bases for J; bases not matched to a gene: 15. There are 19 residues in the CDR3.

V is TRBV5-4 and J is TRBJ2-1; D is possibly TRBD2 (6 bases). Germline-derived CDR1 and CDR2 are SGHNT and YYREEE (reference sequence). CDR3 length: 16 residues. V lost 0 bases and J 5 bases, leaving 15 bases between the germline ends. CDR3 sequence reads: CASSLEGGISDNEQFF. CDR3 nucleotides: TGTGCCAGCAGCTTGGAGGGCGGGATCTCGGACAATGAGCAGTTCTTC. The whole variable domain, filled in from reference TRBV5-4 and TRBJ2-1, reads ETGVTQSPTHLIKTRGQQVTLRCSSQSGHNTVSWYQQALGQGPQFIFQYYREEENGRGNFPPRFSGLQFPNYSSELNVNALELDDSALYLCASSLEGGISDNEQFFGPGTRLTVL.

V and J are TRBV7-3 and TRBJ2-1; 7 bases align to TRBD2. Per the germline V gene, CDR1 is SGHTA and CDR2 is FQGTGA. This CDR3 is built from 15 residues. V shed 5 bases, J shed 5 bases, and the junction held 9 bases outside the gene matches. The CDR3, as DNA: TGTGCCAGCAGCCCAATGGCTAGCGGAGACAATGAGCAGTTCTTC. Translation gives CASSPMASGDNEQFF.

The V gene is TRBV10-1, the J gene TRBJ2-3, with D tentatively TRBD2 (5 bases). CDR3 size: 15 residues. V lost 3 bases and J lost 2, with 12 bases in between. The germline CDR1 and CDR2 sequences are WNHNN and SYGVQD (reference sequence). CDR3 in amino acids: CASSDRAEPTDTQYF. The CDR3 DNA sequence: TGCGCCAGCAGTGATCGAGCGGAACCCACAGATACGCAGTATTTT.

This chain joins TRBV7-3 and TRBJ2-1; D is possibly TRBD2 (5 bases). Deletions cut 5 bases from V and 8 bases from J, with 16 bases between. Germline assignment: CDR1 SGHTA and CDR2 FQGTGA. This CDR3 has 14 amino acids. CDR3 in amino acids: CASSPGVGRDEQFF. For the CDR3, the DNA is TGTGCCAGCAGCCCCGGGGTGGGGAGAGATGAGCAGTTCTTC.

The V call is TRBV6-1, the J call TRBJ2-5; D may be TRBD2 (6 bases). The CDR3 runs 12 residues. Germline V gene data show CDR1 as MNHNS and CDR2 as SASEGT. V was clipped by 7 bases and J by 8 bases, with 14 bases between them. CDR3 DNA sequence: TGTGCCAGCACCGAGAGGCGGGAAACCCAGTACTTC. This encodes CASTERRETQYF.

This clone was seen a handful of times. The gene calls are TRBV9 and TRBJ2-3; possible D gene TRBD2, 5 bases. Germline V gene lookup returns CDR1 SGDLS and CDR2 YYNGEE. V was shortened by 0 bases and J by 4 bases, with 15 bases between the two germline ends. The CDR3 consists of 16 residues. The CDR3 sequence is CASSVEGGWGADTQYF. The CDR3 region has the DNA TGTGCCAGCAGCGTAGAAGGCGGCTGGGGAGCAGATACGCAGTATTTT.

The chain recombines TRBV25-1 with TRBJ1-3; TRBD1 agrees at 9 bases. This CDR3 contains 14 residues. The junction had 5 bases not matched to a gene; V was cut back by 7 bases and J by 4 bases. From germline, CDR1 is MGHDK and CDR2 SYGVNS. The CDR3 bases are TGTGCCAGCAAGGGGACAGGGTCCGGAAACACCATATATTTT. Translation: CASKGTGSGNTIYF.

This clone was counted a single time. The chain carries TRBV6-1 and TRBJ2-5; tentative D call: TRBD2 (7 bases). CDR3 length: 13 residues. V was clipped by 6 bases and J by 5 bases, with 13 bases between them. The V gene's germline CDR1 is MNHNS and CDR2 SASEGT. As DNA, the CDR3 is TGTGCCAGCAGGGGGGGGCTGGACGAGACCCAGTACTTC. Amino acids: CASRGGLDETQYF.

The chain couples TRBV5-1 to TRBJ2-1; TRBD2 is a possible D gene (7 bases). The CDR3 loop spans 15 amino acids. The V end lost 8 bases, the J end lost 4 bases, and 19 bases lay between the germline ends. Per the germline V gene, CDR1 is SGHRS and CDR2 is YFSETQ. CDR3 amino acids: CASSLSGGQYNEQFF. CDR3 in DNA: TGCGCCAGTTCGCTGTCGGGGGGCCAGTACAATGAGCAGTTCTTC.

The chain recombines TRBV7-9 with TRBJ2-1, with 10 bases identical to TRBD2. The CDR3 sequence is 15 residues long. Per the germline V gene, CDR1 is SEHNR and CDR2 is FQNEAQ (reference sequence). The V and J ends lost 4 bases and 6 bases, in that order; junction bases with no gene match: 6. CDR3 sequence (DNA): TGTGCCAGCAGCTCAAGCGGGGGGGCCAGCAATGAGCAGTTCTTC. Its protein is CASSSSGGASNEQFF.

The V call is TRBV18, the J call TRBJ2-7; TRBD1 aligns across 10 bases. This CDR3 is built from 15 residues. The V gene's germline CDR1 is KGHSH and CDR2 LQKENI. After removal of 3 bases from V and 9 bases from J, the junction contained 11 bases not matched to a gene. The CDR3 DNA sequence: TGTGCCAGCTCACCTTCGGGACAGGGGTATGTGATGCAGTACTTC. Its translation: CASSPSGQGYVMQYF.

This clone was detected a few times. This rearrangement joins TRBV2 to TRBJ2-3; the D gene is possibly TRBD1 (6 bases). Per the germline V gene, CDR1 is SNHLY and CDR2 is FYNNEI. The CDR3 loop spans 16 amino acids. V lost 0 bases and J 2 bases, leaving 12 bases between the germline ends. The CDR3 reads CASSEASGTNTDTQYF. The CDR3 nucleotides read TGTGCCAGCAGTGAAGCTTCGGGGACAAACACAGATACGCAGTATTTT.

The chain has TRBV7-9 and TRBJ2-3, with D perhaps TRBD1 (6 bases). The V and J ends lost 5 bases and 4 bases respectively, with 13 bases between them. The CDR3 has 14 amino acids. The germline gives CDR1 SEHNR, CDR2 FQNEAQ (reference sequence). CDR3 protein: CASSIRQVPDTQYF. The CDR3 DNA reads TGTGCCAGCAGCATCCGACAGGTGCCAGATACGCAGTATTTT.

The V gene is TRBV7-3, the J gene TRBJ2-2; possibly TRBD2 for D (6 bases). The CDR3 contains 13 residues. V was cut by 3 bases and J by 4 bases, with 6 bases left in between. Germline assignment: CDR1 SGHTA and CDR2 FQGTGA. The CDR3 region is CASSFGGTGELFF. In nucleotides, the CDR3 is TGTGCCAGCAGCTTCGGGGGCACCGGGGAGCTGTTTTTT.

The chain joins TRBV6-4 to TRBJ2-7; possibly TRBD1 for D (6 bases). V lost 5 bases, J lost 2 bases, and 19 bases lay in between. This CDR3 region has 16 residues. Germline V gene sequence: CDR1 MRHNA, CDR2 SNTAGT. CDR3 residues: CASSFPPTGITYEQYF. The CDR3 nucleotides read TGTGCCAGCAGTTTCCCCCCGACAGGTATCACCTACGAGCAGTACTTC.

The genes are TRBV7-9 and TRBJ1-2; 8 bases map to TRBD1. The J segment lost 4 bases and the V segment lost 7 bases, leaving 8 bases of the junction unmatched. There are 14 residues in the CDR3. Per germline, CDR1 SEHNR and CDR2 FQNEAQ (reference sequence). The CDR3 sequence: CASTENRGIYGYTF. CDR3 nucleotides: TGTGCCAGCACTGAAAACAGGGGGATCTATGGCTACACCTTC.

The gene calls are TRBV7-9 and TRBJ2-5, with 12 bases lining up with TRBD2. Germline lookup yields CDR1 SEHNR and CDR2 FQNEAQ (reference sequence). The CDR3 has 17 residues. V was clipped by 5 bases and J by 0 bases; unmatched bases: 7. CDR3 coding DNA: TGTGCCAGCAGCCGGCCACTAGCGGGGGGCTACCAAGAGACCCAGTACTTC. This translates into CASSRPLAGGYQETQYF.

This clone occurred once. The chain employs TRBV18 and TRBJ2-7, with unresolved D. The CDR3 has 14 residues. In germline, CDR1 is KGHSH, CDR2 LQKENI. Trimming cost V 2 bases and J 3 bases, with 11 bases left between them. Here the CDR3 DNA reads TGTGCCAGCTCACCAGGATCGGCGTTCTACGAGCAGTACTTC. Translating gives CASSPGSAFYEQYF.

This clone occurred once. Additional DNA sequences in this sample encode the identical CDR3. The rearrangement links TRBV30 to TRBJ1-1, with D unclear. Germline assignment: CDR1 GTSNPN and CDR2 SVGIG (reference sequence). CDR3 length: 13 residues. Trimming shortened V by 0 bases and J by 0 bases, and 5 bases separated the two germline ends. For the CDR3, the DNA is TGTGCCTGGAGTGTACGTTTGAACACTGAAGCTTTCTTT. Amino acids: CAWSVRLNTEAFF.

The V and J genes are TRBV5-4 and TRBJ2-7; D is perhaps TRBD2 (7 bases). Per germline, CDR1 SGHNT and CDR2 YYREEE (reference sequence). The ends were cut back, 0 bases at V and 0 bases at J, with 10 bases in the middle. This CDR3 has 15 residues. The CDR3 region is CASSLGGGSSYEQYF. The CDR3 nucleotides read TGTGCCAGCAGCTTGGGGGGGGGCAGCTCCTACGAGCAGTACTTC.